This TCR beta chain was sequenced in a study of identical twins. One entry per CDR3 protein, called by TCRdb with MiXCR from the 5' RACE reads. The top ten hold roughly 0.9% of the sample, which has 500,000 to 550,000 distinct CDR3 sequences, about 20% seen once. Germline V gives CDR1 SGHTA, CDR2 FQGNSA. CDR3 length: 15 residues. The junction had 6 bases not matched to a gene; V was cut back by 2 bases and J by 4 bases. Separately, the same data were catalogued under a study of T cells expressing NK-cell markers.

The receptor was derived from a woman aged 18-29 years in good health. Sequenced input: CD4+ T cells sorted from blood. The chain couples TRBV7-2 to TRBJ1-1, with TRBD1 identical over 8 bases. CDR3 sequence (DNA): TGTGCCAGCAGCTTACGAGGACAGGGAAGCACTGAAGCTTTCTTT. Translating it yields CASSLRGQGSTEAFF.